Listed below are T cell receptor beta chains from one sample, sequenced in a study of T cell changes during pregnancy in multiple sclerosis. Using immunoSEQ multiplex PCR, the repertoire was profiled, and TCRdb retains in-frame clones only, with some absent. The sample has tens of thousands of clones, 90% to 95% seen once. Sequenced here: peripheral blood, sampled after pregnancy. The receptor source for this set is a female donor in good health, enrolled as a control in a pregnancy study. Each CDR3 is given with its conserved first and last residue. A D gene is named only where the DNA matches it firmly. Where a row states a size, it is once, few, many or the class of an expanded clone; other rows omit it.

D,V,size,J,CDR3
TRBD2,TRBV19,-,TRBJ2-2,CASSSGGVSTGELFF
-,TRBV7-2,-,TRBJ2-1,CASSLASGRNEQFF
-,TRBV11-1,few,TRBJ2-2,CASSLGRGGELFF
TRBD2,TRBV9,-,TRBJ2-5,CASSAGTSGGEETQYF
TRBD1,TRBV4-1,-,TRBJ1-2,CASSQDRDRGPGYTF
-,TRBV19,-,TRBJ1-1,CASSIEDTPAGTEAFF
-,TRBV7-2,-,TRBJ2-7,CASSLERIGGEQYF
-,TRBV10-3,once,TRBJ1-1,CAISHGTRGEAFF
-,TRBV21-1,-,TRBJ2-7,CPKGGTGMEQYF
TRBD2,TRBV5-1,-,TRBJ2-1,CASSGTSGGDYNEQFF
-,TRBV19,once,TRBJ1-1,CASSYRQNYEAFF
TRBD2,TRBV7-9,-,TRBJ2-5,CASRPTSGEETQYF
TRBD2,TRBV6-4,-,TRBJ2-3,CASSDTEAGHTDTQYF
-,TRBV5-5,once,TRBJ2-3,CASSPGDTQYF
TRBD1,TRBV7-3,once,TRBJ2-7,CASSLGQGNEQYF
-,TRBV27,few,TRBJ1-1,CASSTSGTEAFF
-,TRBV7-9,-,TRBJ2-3,CASSLVLQVHTDTQYF
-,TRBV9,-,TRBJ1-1,CASSARQPYAAFF
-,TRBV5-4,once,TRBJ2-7,CASDLGGDPYEQYF
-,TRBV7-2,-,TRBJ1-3,CASSTDRSSGNTIYF
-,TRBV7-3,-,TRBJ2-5,CASSLMPSQETQYF
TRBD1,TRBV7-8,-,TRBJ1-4,CASSSGQGATNEKLFF
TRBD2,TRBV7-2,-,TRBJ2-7,CASSFSHSPSGGRSYEQYF
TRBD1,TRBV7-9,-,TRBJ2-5,CASSLGPGGTETQYF
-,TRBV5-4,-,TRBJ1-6,CASSSQGSYNSPLHF
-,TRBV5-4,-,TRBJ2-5,CASSPTGSVQETQYF
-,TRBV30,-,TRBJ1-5,CAWSVPGNINQPQHF
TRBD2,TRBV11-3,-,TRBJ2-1,CASSLVIVLAGAYNEQFF
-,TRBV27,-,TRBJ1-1,CASSFQRANTEAFF
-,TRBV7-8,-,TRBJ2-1,CASSLAQGPRRNEQFF
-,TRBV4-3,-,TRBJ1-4,CASSQDITGNEKLFF
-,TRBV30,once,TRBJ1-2,CAWRRQIYGYTF
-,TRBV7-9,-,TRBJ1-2,CASSLAQQDGYTF
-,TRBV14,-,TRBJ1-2,CASSLRGSNYGYTF
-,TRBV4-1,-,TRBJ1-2,CASSQERGGSPNYGYTF
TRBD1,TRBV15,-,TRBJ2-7,CAIARTTGAHEQYF
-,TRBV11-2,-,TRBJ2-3,CASSLDSGISTDTQYF
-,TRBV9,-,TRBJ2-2,CASSVGVNTGELFF
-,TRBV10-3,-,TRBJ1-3,CAISGQGSGNTIYF
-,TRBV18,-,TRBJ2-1,CASSPDAGAYNEQFF
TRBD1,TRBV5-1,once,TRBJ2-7,CASCPGQGSYEQYF
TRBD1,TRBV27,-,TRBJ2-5,CASSIRQGNQETQYF
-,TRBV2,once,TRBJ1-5,CASSVNRGNQPQHF
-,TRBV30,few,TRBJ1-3,CAWTEDWGGADTIYF
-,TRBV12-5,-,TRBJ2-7,CASGPAGISSYEQYF
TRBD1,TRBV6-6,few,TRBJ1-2,CASRPGQGPSRF
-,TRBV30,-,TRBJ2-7,CAWRVATYEQYF
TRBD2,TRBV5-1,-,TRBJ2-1,CASSLEASGSSYNEQFF
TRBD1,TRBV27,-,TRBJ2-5,CASSQDRGTETQYF
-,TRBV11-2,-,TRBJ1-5,CASSLVRGSNQPQHF
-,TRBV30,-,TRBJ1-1,CAWNLQGRTEAFF
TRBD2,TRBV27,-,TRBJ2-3,CASSLRLAGARDTQYF
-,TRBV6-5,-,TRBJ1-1,CASSYGSGENTEAFF
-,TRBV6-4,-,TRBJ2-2,CASTDTNTGELFF
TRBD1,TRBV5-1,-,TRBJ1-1,CASSLVSPRTGSEAFF
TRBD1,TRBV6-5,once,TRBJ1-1,CASRRGQRNTEAFF
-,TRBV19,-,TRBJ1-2,CASSMRLTGYGYTF
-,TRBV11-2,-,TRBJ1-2,CASSFNREGYTF
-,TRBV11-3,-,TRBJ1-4,CASGGGGRMDVATNEKLFF
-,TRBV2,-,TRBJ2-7,CAGATQGYEQYF